This T cell receptor (beta chain) was sequenced in a study of metastatic and nonmetastatic thyroid tumors (dated by TCRdb to the early 2020s). Context from the whole study: For patients with malignant and with benign thyroid disease, the researchers compared repertoires between peripheral blood samples and tumor or nodule tissue samples.

In this sample, this clone turned up many times. Its recognized antigen is unknown. One junction end disagrees with the germline gene, perhaps due to a read error. The sample contains more than one DNA sequence encoding this CDR3. The research as a whole found: In both blood and tumor samples, TCR beta diversity was reported to be significantly higher in malignant tumors than in benign nodules.

The CDR3 goes from the cysteine to the phenylalanine over 13 residues. Of the read, only the CDR3 DNA is kept; its 39 bases are in frame from base 1. From a lookup of the germline V gene, CDR1 and CDR2 are ENHRY and SYGVKD. No patient had received any treatment before thyroid surgery. Using T-cell receptor beta sequencing, the study looked back at clinical samples from patients collected from the early 2010s to the late 2010s. The library was prepared using PCR. TCRdb lists the instrument as Illumina HiSeq 4000. The TCR beta-chain CDR3 region of each patient was profiled by high-throughput sequencing. From the authors' description of their analysis: The researchers built a classifier to tell apart papillary thyroid cancer patients with distant metastasis, based on CDR3 differences among clinicopathological groups. To measure repertoire diversity the researchers used the Shannon index, while the Morisita-Horn index served to gauge how similar the tumor and blood repertoires were. TCRdb ran its own pipeline on the public reads, namely fastp trimming at Q25 and MiXCR clone calling, and kept in-frame beta chains. TCRdb, not the original authors, processed these V and J calls. The sample table holds around 23,000 clones, of which over 25% were seen once. The ten most abundant clones make up about 16% of the sample.

The TCR was taken from a male donor with papillary thyroid cancer or a benign thyroid nodule (not recorded which). Some clones in this sample may be carry-over from other donors' samples. The sequenced material came from blood. The V and J segments used are TRBV10-3 and TRBJ2-7, with the D segment identity uncertain. The bases are TGTGCCATTAGTGAAGGGTTTCGGGCCGAGCAGTACTTC. This translates into CAISEGFRAEQYF.